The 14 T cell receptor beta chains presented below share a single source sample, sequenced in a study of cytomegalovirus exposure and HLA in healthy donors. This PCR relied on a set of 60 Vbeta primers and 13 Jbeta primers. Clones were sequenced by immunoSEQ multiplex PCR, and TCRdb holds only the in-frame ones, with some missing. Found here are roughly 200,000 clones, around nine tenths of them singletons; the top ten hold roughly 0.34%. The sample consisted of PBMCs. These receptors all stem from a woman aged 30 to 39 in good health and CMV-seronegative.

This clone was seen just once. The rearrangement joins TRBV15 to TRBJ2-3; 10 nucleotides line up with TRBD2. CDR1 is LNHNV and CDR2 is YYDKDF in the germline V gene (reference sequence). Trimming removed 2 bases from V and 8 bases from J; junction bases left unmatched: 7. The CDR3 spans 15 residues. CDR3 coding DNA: TGTGCCACCAGCAGACTAGCGGGAGACCCCGGTACGCAGTATTTT. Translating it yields CATSRLAGDPGTQYF.

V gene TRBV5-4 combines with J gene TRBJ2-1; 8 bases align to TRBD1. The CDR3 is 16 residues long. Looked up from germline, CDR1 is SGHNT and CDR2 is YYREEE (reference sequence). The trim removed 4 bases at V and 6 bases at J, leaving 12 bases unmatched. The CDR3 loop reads CASSPRGQAISNEQFF. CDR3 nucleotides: TGTGCCAGCAGCCCCCGGGGACAGGCGATAAGCAATGAGCAGTTCTTC.

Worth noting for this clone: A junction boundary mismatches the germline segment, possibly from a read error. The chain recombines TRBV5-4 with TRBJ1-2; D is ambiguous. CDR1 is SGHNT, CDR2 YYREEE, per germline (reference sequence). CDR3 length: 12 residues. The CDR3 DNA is TGTGCCGGCAGCTTTAATGTGGGCGGCTACACCTTC. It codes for CAGSFNVGGYTF.

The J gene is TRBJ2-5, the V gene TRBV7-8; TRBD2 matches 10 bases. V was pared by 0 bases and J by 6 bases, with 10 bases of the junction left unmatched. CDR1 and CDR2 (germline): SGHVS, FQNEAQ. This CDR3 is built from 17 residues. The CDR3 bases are TGTGCCAGCAGCTTAGCCGGGGCTAGCGGGAGCTGGAAGACCCAGTACTTC. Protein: CASSLAGASGSWKTQYF. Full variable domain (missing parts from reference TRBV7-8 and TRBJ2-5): GAGVSQSPRYKVAKRGQDVALRCDPISGHVSLFWYQQALGQGPEFLTYFQNEAQLDKSGLPSDRFFAERPEGSVSTLKIQRTQQEDSAVYLCASSLAGASGSWKTQYFGPGTRLLVL.

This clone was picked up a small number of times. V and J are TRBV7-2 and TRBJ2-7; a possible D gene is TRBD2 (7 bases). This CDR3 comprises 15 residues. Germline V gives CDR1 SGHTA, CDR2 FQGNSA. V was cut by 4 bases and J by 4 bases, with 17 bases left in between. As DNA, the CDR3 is TGTGCCAGCAGCTACCGAGGGGGGGCCGGTTACGAGCAGTACTTC. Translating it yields CASSYRGGAGYEQYF.

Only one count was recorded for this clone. Here the CDR3 reads CASSLSRSNQPQHF. CDR3 bases: TGTGCCAGCAGCTTATCCAGGAGCAATCAGCCCCAGCATTTT. The V gene is TRBV7-9, the J gene TRBJ1-5; no reliable D call. The V and J ends lost 2 bases and 1 base respectively, with 6 bases between them. The CDR3 consists of 14 residues. Germline assignment: CDR1 SEHNR and CDR2 FQNEAQ (reference sequence).

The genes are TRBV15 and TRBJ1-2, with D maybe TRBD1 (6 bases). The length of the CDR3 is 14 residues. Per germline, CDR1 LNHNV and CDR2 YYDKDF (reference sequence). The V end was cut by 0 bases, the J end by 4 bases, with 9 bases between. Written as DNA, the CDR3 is TGTGCCACCAGCAGAGAGGGGGGGCTCTATGGCTACACCTTC. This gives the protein CATSREGGLYGYTF.

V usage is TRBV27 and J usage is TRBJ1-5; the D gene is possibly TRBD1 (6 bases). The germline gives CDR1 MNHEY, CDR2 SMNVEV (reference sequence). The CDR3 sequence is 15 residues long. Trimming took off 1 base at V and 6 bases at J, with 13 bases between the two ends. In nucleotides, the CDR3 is TGTGCCAGCAGTTTATGGGGACACATTGCTCAGCCCCAGCATTTT. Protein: CASSLWGHIAQPQHF.

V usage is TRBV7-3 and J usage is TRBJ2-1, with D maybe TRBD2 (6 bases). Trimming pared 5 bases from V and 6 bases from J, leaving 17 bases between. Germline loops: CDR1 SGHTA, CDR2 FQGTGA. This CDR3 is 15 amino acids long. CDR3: CASSPSLALTNEQFF. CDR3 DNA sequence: TGTGCCAGCAGCCCGAGCCTAGCGCTAACCAATGAGCAGTTCTTC.

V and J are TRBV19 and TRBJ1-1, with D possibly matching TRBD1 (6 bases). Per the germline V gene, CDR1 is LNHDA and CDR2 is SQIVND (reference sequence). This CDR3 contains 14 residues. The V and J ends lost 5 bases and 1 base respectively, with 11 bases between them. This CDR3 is CASSPRTENTEAFF. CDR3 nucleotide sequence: TGTGCCAGTAGTCCCCGGACAGAGAACACTGAAGCTTTCTTT. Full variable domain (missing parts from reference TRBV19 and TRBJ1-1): DGGITQSPKYLFRKEGQNVTLSCEQNLNHDAMYWYRQDPGQGLRLIYYSQIVNDFQKGDIAEGYSVSREKKESFPLTVTSAQKNPTAFYLCASSPRTENTEAFFGQGTRLTVV.

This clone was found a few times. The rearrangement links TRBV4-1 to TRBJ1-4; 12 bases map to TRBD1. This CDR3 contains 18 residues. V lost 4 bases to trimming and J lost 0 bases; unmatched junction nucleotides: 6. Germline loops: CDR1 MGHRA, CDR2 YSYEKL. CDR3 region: CASSRGTGGFATNEKLFF. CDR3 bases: TGCGCCAGCAGCCGAGGGACAGGGGGCTTCGCAACTAATGAAAAACTGTTTTTT.

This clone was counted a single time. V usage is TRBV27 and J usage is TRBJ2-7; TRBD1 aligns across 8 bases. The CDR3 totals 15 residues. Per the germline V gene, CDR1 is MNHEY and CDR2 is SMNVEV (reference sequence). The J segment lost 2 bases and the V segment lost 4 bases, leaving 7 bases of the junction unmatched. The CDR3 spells CASSSRTGTPYEQYF. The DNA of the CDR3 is TGTGCCAGCAGTTCCCGGACAGGGACTCCCTACGAGCAGTACTTC.

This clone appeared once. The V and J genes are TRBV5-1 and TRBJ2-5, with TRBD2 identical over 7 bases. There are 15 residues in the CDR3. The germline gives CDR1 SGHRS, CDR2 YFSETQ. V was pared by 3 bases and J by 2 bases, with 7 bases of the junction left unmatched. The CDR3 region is CASSSYAGEQETQYF. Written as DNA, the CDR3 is TGCGCCAGCAGCTCCTACGCGGGAGAGCAAGAGACCCAGTACTTC. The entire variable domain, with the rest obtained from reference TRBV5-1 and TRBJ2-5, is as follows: KAGVTQTPRYLIKTRGQQVTLSCSPISGHRSVSWYQQTPGQGLQFLFEYFSETQRNKGNFPGRFSGRQFSNSRSEMNVSTLELGDSALYLCASSSYAGEQETQYFGPGTRLLVL.

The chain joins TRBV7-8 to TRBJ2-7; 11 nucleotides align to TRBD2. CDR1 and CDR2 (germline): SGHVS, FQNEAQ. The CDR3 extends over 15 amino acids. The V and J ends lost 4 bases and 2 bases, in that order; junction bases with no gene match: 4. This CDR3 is CASSWTSGPAYEQYF. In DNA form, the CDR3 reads TGTGCCAGCAGCTGGACTAGCGGGCCGGCCTACGAGCAGTACTTC.